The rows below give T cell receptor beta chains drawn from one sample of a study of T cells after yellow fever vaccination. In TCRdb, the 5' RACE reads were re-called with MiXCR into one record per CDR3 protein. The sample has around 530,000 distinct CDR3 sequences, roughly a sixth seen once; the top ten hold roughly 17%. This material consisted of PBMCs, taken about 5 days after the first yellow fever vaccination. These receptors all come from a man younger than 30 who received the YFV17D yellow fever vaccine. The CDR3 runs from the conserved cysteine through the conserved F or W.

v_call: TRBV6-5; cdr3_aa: CASSYSTANTEAFF
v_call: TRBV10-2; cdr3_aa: CASSELGIQYF
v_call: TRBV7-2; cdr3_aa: CASSLLGQTNYGYTF
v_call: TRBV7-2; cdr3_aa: CGARFAGANVLTF
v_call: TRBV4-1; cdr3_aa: CASSQGSGWNTEAFF
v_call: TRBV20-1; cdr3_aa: CSARDHTGVSTNEKLFF
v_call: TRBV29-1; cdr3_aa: CSVDSGYTEAFF
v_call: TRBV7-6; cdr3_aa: CASTPGAGPTSYEQYF
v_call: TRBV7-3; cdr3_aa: CASSLTPSGGISSYNEQFF
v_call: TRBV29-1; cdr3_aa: CSVEGQLNEKLFF
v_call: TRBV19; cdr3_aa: CASSIAGPLVEAFF
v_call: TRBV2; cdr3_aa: CASSGPGEAFF
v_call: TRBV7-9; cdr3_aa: CASNGYLRETQYF
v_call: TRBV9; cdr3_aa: CASSADRDSNSPLHF
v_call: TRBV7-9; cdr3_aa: CASSPWGGTGDIQYF
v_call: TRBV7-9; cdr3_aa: CASSLDREHSPLHF
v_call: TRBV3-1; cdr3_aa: CASSEDPFRETQYF
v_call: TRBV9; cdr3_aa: CASSVATGGTEAFF
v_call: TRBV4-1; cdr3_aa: CASSQGPASGLQGDTQYF
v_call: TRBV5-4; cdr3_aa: CASSPKGTAQETQYF
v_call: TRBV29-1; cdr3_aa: CSVEDLQERGGAGELFF
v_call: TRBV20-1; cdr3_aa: CSANQHRNHYGYTF
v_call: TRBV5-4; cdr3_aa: CASSKIAGGDTGELFF
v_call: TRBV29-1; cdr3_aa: CSVEGPENTIQETQYF
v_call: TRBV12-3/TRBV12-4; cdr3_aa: CASSLEWGGQGDETQYF
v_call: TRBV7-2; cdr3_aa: CASSSQGAVGETQYF
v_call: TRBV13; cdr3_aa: CASSFPGYNYGYTF
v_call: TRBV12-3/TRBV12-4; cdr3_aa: CASSLRPTGELFF
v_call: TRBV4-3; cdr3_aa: CASSQDRGGKGYTF
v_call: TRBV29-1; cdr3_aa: CSTDREDRNQPQHF
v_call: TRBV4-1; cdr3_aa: CANSQTGQVANTEAFF
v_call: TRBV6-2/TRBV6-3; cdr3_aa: CASSYRPPSSYNEQFF
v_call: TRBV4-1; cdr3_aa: CASSQYPGHSQTQYF
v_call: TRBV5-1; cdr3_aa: CASSLAGQVHGQYF
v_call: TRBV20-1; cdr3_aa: CSVPAGRGYEQYF
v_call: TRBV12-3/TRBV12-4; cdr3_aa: CASTSSGGNTEAFF
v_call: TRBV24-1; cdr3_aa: CATSSGGWDQPQHF